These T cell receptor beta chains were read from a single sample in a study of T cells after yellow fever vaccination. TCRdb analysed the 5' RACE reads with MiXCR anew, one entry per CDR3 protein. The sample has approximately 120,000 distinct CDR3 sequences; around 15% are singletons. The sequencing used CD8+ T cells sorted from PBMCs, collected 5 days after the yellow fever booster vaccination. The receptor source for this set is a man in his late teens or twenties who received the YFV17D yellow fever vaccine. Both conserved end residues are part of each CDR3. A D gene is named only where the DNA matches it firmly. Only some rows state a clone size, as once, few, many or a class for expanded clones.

TGCGCCAGCAGTACGCACAGGGGAAACACCGGGGAGCTGTTTTTT,CASSTHRGNTGELFF,TRBJ2-2,few,TRBV10-1,TRBD1
TGTGCCAGCAGCTTTGGGGAGTGGAATGAGCAGTTCTTC,CASSFGEWNEQFF,TRBJ2-1,few,TRBV7-9,NA
TGTGCCAGCAGCATAAGGAATTTCGGGCTACGAGAGACCCAGTACTTC,CASSIRNFGLRETQYF,TRBJ2-5,few,TRBV7-9,NA
TGCGCCAGCAGCCAAGACGGAGAGGGCCCCAATTCACCCCTCCACTTT,CASSQDGEGPNSPLHF,TRBJ1-6,few,TRBV4-1,NA
TGTGCCACCTACACAGATACGCAGTATTTT,CATYTDTQYF,TRBJ2-3,few,TRBV27,NA
TGTGCCAGCAGCCCGACAGGGTCCTACGAGCAGTACTTC,CASSPTGSYEQYF,TRBJ2-7,many,TRBV7-9,TRBD1
TGTGCCAGCAGCCCAATGGTGCAGGGAGCCTACGAGCAGTACTTC,CASSPMVQGAYEQYF,TRBJ2-7,few,TRBV7-8,NA
TGTGCCAGCAGTTACGGGGACTACCCCTACAATGAGCAGTTCTTC,CASSYGDYPYNEQFF,TRBJ2-1,NA,TRBV6-5,TRBD2
TGTGCCAGCAGCGCCCGCAAATATGGCTACACCTTC,CASSARKYGYTF,TRBJ1-2,few,TRBV7-9,NA
TGCAGCGTTGCAGGGGCGCGGGATATTAGCTCCTACAATGAGCAGTTCTTC,CSVAGARDISSYNEQFF,TRBJ2-1,NA,TRBV29-1,NA
TGTGCCAGCAGCTTCCCGGAACTCAATGGCTACACCTTC,CASSFPELNGYTF,TRBJ1-2,NA,TRBV7-3,NA
TGTGCCAGCACCGTACTAGCGGGGGGGGATGAGCAGTTCTTC,CASTVLAGGDEQFF,TRBJ2-1,NA,TRBV12-3/TRBV12-4,TRBD2
TGTGCCAGCAGCCAACCAACTCTTTCGGGACTAGCACCCAGCACAGATACGCAGTATTTT,CASSQPTLSGLAPSTDTQYF,TRBJ2-3,NA,TRBV3-1,TRBD2
TGTGCCAGCAGCCCAAAGACAGGGATTGATGAGCAGTTCTTC,CASSPKTGIDEQFF,TRBJ2-1,few,TRBV7-6,TRBD1
TGTGCCAGCAGCTTAGGCCATTACGGAGGCACAGATACGCAGTATTTT,CASSLGHYGGTDTQYF,TRBJ2-3,few,TRBV11-2,NA
TGTGCCACCAGTGATTGGACTAGCGGCCACACCGGGGAGCTGTTTTTT,CATSDWTSGHTGELFF,TRBJ2-2,few,TRBV24-1,TRBD2
TGTGCCAGCGCTGACGGGACAAAGTACGAGCAGTACTTC,CASADGTKYEQYF,TRBJ2-7,few,TRBV6-6,NA
TGTGCCAGCAGTTTATTAGTCAGTCTGAACACCGGGGAGCTGTTTTTT,CASSLLVSLNTGELFF,TRBJ2-2,NA,TRBV27,NA
TGTGCCAGCAGCCAAAGGGCAGGGTTTTTTAGGGACGTAAACATTCAGTACTTC,CASSQRAGFFRDVNIQYF,TRBJ2-4,NA,TRBV3-1,NA
TGCGCCAGCAGTCAATCGAAACTAGTCCCAGATACGCAGTATTTT,CASSQSKLVPDTQYF,TRBJ2-3,NA,TRBV23-1,NA
TGTGCCAGCAGCTACTTTAGCGGGTCTAGCACAGATACGCAGTATTTT,CASSYFSGSSTDTQYF,TRBJ2-3,NA,TRBV7-2,TRBD2
TGTGCCAGCAGCTTATCCGGCGGGGCCAACACCGGGGAGCTGTTTTTT,CASSLSGGANTGELFF,TRBJ2-2,NA,TRBV13,NA
TGTGCCAGCAGCGGGACAGGGGGTGACACCGGGGAGCTGTTTTTT,CASSGTGGDTGELFF,TRBJ2-2,NA,TRBV12-3/TRBV12-4,TRBD1
TGTGCCAGCAGCGTAGAGTTGGGGGCTAGCGTCACAGATACGCAGTATTTT,CASSVELGASVTDTQYF,TRBJ2-3,NA,TRBV9,NA
TGCAGCGTTGATCTAGGATCGGGGTGGGGCGCAGATACGCAGTATTTT,CSVDLGSGWGADTQYF,TRBJ2-3,NA,TRBV29-1,NA
TGTGCCAGCAGCGCCTCCGGGACTAGCGGGGGAGACACAGATACGCAGTATTTT,CASSASGTSGGDTDTQYF,TRBJ2-3,few,TRBV7-9,TRBD2
TGCGCCAGCATCGCCGTGATAGCGGGGGACTACTACAATGAGCAGTTCTTC,CASIAVIAGDYYNEQFF,TRBJ2-1,NA,TRBV10-1,TRBD2
TGTGCCACCAGTGATTCCGTTACGACAGATACGCAGTATTTT,CATSDSVTTDTQYF,TRBJ2-3,NA,TRBV24-1,NA
TGCGCCAGCAGCCCCACCGGGATTCACACCGGGGAGCTGTTTTTT,CASSPTGIHTGELFF,TRBJ2-2,few,TRBV5-1,NA
TGTGCCAGCTCACGGGTCCGGGGAAAACAGTTGAACACTGAAGCTTTCTTT,CASSRVRGKQLNTEAFF,TRBJ1-1,NA,TRBV18,NA
TGTGCCAGCAGTTTAGCCTACAACCTCCCTCGGACCCAGTACTTC,CASSLAYNLPRTQYF,TRBJ2-5,NA,TRBV27,NA
TGTGCCAGCAGCTTGCCGGTTGCCGTGGACAGGGCCGCAGATACGCAGTATTTT,CASSLPVAVDRAADTQYF,TRBJ2-3,NA,TRBV5-6,TRBD1
TGTGCCAGCAGTTTGGGACAGAACAATGAGCAGTTCTTC,CASSLGQNNEQFF,TRBJ2-1,NA,TRBV12-3/TRBV12-4,TRBD1
TGTGCCAGCAGTTACTCGATCGGGTTCTTGGAAACTGAAGCTTTCTTT,CASSYSIGFLETEAFF,TRBJ1-1,few,TRBV6-2/TRBV6-3,NA